A single sample gave rise to the 25 T cell receptor beta chains below, sequenced in a study of shared clonotypes between healthy human individuals. Terminally differentiated effector memory CD45RA+ cells were excluded by CCR7 positive selection of CD45RO-negative cells. Assay: immunoSEQ multiplex PCR; the TCRdb copy retains only in-frame clones and omits some. The table records roughly 890,000 clones, roughly 92% of them present only once. The specimen was naive CD8+ T cells sorted from blood. These TCRs come from a man aged 25-45 years in good health.

The chain carries TRBV7-9 and TRBJ2-7; 8 bases map to TRBD2. The V and J ends lost 11 bases and 1 base, in that order; junction bases with no gene match: 7. The CDR3 spans 13 residues. The germline CDR1 and CDR2 sequences are SEHNR and FQNEAQ (reference sequence). The CDR3 loop is CAVRASGSYEQYF. The DNA for the CDR3 is TGTGCCGTCAGGGCTAGCGGGTCCTACGAGCAGTACTTC.

The chain carries TRBV10-1 and TRBJ2-7, with 8 bases aligning to TRBD1. The V gene's germline CDR1 is WNHNN and CDR2 SYGVQD (reference sequence). J lost 1 base, V lost 6 bases, and 5 bases had no gene match. The CDR3 is 14 amino acids. The CDR3 loop is CASSSGTGSYEQYF. The CDR3 nucleotides are TGCGCCAGCAGCTCCGGGACAGGATCCTACGAGCAGTACTTC.

The J gene is TRBJ2-7, the V gene TRBV7-9; 8 bases are a match to TRBD2. This CDR3 region has 15 residues. From germline, CDR1 is SEHNR and CDR2 FQNEAQ (reference sequence). Losses at the gene ends were 2 bases for V and 0 bases for J; bases not matched to a gene: 3. The chain's CDR3 is CASSLNGRASYEQYF. The CDR3 nucleotides read TGTGCCAGCAGCTTAAACGGGAGGGCCTCCTACGAGCAGTACTTC.

Regarding this clone: The sample contains more than one DNA sequence encoding this CDR3. The J gene is TRBJ2-3, the V gene TRBV11-2; unclear D gene. The V gene lost 5 bases and the J gene lost 0 bases, with 3 bases spanning the gap. Germline CDR1 reads SGHAT; CDR2 reads FQNNGV. CDR3 length: 12 residues. The chain's CDR3 is CASSTSTDTQYF. In DNA, the CDR3 is TGTGCCAGCAGCACTAGCACAGATACGCAGTATTTT.

The rearrangement uses TRBV15 and TRBJ2-2; possibly TRBD2 for D (6 bases). Germline CDR1 and CDR2: LNHNV and YYDKDF (reference sequence). This CDR3 contains 14 residues. The ends were cut back, 0 bases at V and 7 bases at J, with 9 bases in the middle. The CDR3 DNA reads as TGTGCCACCAGCAGAGATCGCGGGGACGGGGAGCTGTTTTTT. Protein product: CATSRDRGDGELFF.

This clone turned up a few times. The rearrangement links TRBV6-5 to TRBJ2-7; D not certain. Deletions cut 0 bases from V and 2 bases from J, with 5 bases between. Germline V gene lookup returns CDR1 MNHEY and CDR2 SVGAGI. The length of the CDR3 is 13 residues. The CDR3 nucleotides read TGTGCCAGCAGTTACTCGAACCCCTACGAGCAGTACTTC. Translating it yields CASSYSNPYEQYF.

The gene calls are TRBV6-6 and TRBJ1-5; 7 bases match TRBD1. The CDR3 sequence is 15 residues long. Germline values: CDR1 MNHNY, CDR2 SVGAGI (reference sequence). With V trimmed by 0 bases and J by 6 bases, 5 bases remained unmatched. The CDR3 sequence is CASSYSPTGSQPQHF. The CDR3, as DNA: TGTGCCAGCAGTTACTCCCCGACAGGGAGTCAGCCCCAGCATTTT.

The chain combines TRBV7-9 with TRBJ2-3; 8 bases match TRBD1. There are 16 residues in the CDR3. Per germline, CDR1 SEHNR and CDR2 FQNEAQ (reference sequence). With V trimmed by 0 bases and J by 5 bases, 7 bases remained unmatched. The CDR3 reads CASSLARQGAGDTQYF. CDR3 nucleotide sequence: TGTGCCAGCAGCTTAGCCCGCCAGGGGGCCGGAGATACGCAGTATTTT.

This clone was seen a single time. The V and J genes are TRBV28 and TRBJ1-5, with unresolved D. V gave up 4 bases and J gave up 5 bases, with 15 bases separating them. Germline V gives CDR1 MDHEN, CDR2 SYDVKM. The CDR3 is 15 amino acids. DNA for the CDR3: TGTGCCAGCAGTTACTACCTGGCCACAGATCAGCCCCAGCATTTT. Translation: CASSYYLATDQPQHF.

The V gene is TRBV21-1, the J gene TRBJ2-1. TRBV21-1 is marked as a pseudogene. The CDR3 spans 16 residues. In DNA form, the CDR3 reads TGTGCCAGCAGCAGAGGGAAGCTAGCTGAGGGGAATGAGCAGTTCTTC. Its protein is CASSRGKLAEGNEQFF.

The V gene is TRBV2, the J gene TRBJ2-2; perhaps TRBD2 as D (6 bases). The CDR3 is 18 amino acids. Deletions cut 6 bases from V and 0 bases from J, with 20 bases between. Germline assignment: CDR1 SNHLY and CDR2 FYNNEI. Written as DNA, the CDR3 is TGTGCCAGCAGGACCCCTATTACTAGCAAATCGAACACCGGGGAGCTGTTTTTT. Translating it yields CASRTPITSKSNTGELFF.

The gene calls are TRBV9 and TRBJ2-7; D remains ambiguous. This CDR3 has 15 amino acids. V gave up 0 bases and J gave up 4 bases, with 14 bases separating them. Per the germline V gene, CDR1 is SGDLS and CDR2 is YYNGEE. CDR3 sequence (DNA): TGTGCCAGCAGCGTAGCGTATTCCACCGCGTACGAGCAGTACTTC. Its translation is CASSVAYSTAYEQYF.

The chain couples TRBV7-6 to TRBJ2-7; TRBD1 might be the D (6 bases). CDR1 is SGHVS, CDR2 FNYEAQ, per germline. The V gene lost 4 bases and the J gene lost 3 bases, with 13 bases spanning the gap. This CDR3 comprises 14 residues. The CDR3 DNA reads as TGTGCCAGCAGCTCAACAGGGAGCCTCTACGAGCAGTACTTC. Translating it yields CASSSTGSLYEQYF.

This chain joins TRBV7-2 and TRBJ2-1; 10 bases match TRBD2. V was pared by 2 bases and J by 3 bases, with 7 bases of the junction left unmatched. This CDR3 is built from 17 residues. In germline, CDR1 is SGHTA, CDR2 FQGNSA. The CDR3 sequence: CASSLLAGGLRYNEQFF. As DNA, the CDR3 is TGTGCCAGCAGCTTATTAGCGGGAGGACTCCGCTACAATGAGCAGTTCTTC.

The CDR3 spells CASSYAGGVYNEQFF. The CDR3 nucleotides are TGTGCCAGCAGTTACGCCGGGGGTGTGTACAATGAGCAGTTCTTC. The rearrangement links TRBV6-6 to TRBJ2-1; possible D gene TRBD2, 6 bases. Trimming took 2 bases from V and 4 from J, leaving 12 bases between them. CDR1 MNHNY and CDR2 SVGAGI come from the germline V gene (reference sequence). This CDR3 is 15 amino acids long.

The chain couples TRBV13 to TRBJ1-2; D is unresolved. V was cut by 0 bases and J by 7 bases, with 9 bases left in between. The length of the CDR3 is 13 residues. The germline V gene encodes CDR1 PRHDT and CDR2 FYEKMQ (reference sequence). In nucleotides, the CDR3 is TGTGCCAGCAGCTTAGGTGGAGGGTCTGGCTACACCTTC. This encodes CASSLGGGSGYTF.

The chain has TRBV27 and TRBJ2-7, with 9 positions matching TRBD1. CDR3 length: 15 amino acids. Germline CDR1 and CDR2: MNHEY and SMNVEV (reference sequence). The ends lost 5 bases at V and 0 bases at J; junction bases unmatched: 5. CDR3 protein: CASSLQGASSYEQYF. The CDR3 DNA follows: TGTGCCAGCAGTCTACAGGGGGCATCCTCCTACGAGCAGTACTTC.

This chain uses TRBV27 with TRBJ2-7; no reliable D call. Germline CDR1 and CDR2: MNHEY and SMNVEV (reference sequence). CDR3 length: 14 amino acids. Trimming left V 8 bases short and J 3 bases short, with 17 bases between. The CDR3 here is CASSDGGPYYEQYF. CDR3 nucleotides: TGTGCCAGCTCCGACGGCGGTCCCTACTACGAGCAGTACTTC.

This clone has a single count. The chain carries TRBV19 and TRBJ2-7; 8 nucleotides align to TRBD1. The CDR3 runs 13 residues. V lost 1 base, J lost 5 bases, and 1 base stayed unmatched. CDR1 LNHDA and CDR2 SQIVND come from the germline V gene (reference sequence). The CDR3 DNA is TGTGCCAGTAGTATAGCAGGGGGCAACGAGCAGTACTTC. This gives the protein CASSIAGGNEQYF.

The V call is TRBV27, the J call TRBJ2-1, with a tentative D call TRBD1 (6 bases). Trimming took off 4 bases at V and 15 bases at J, with 22 bases between the two ends. Looked up from germline, CDR1 is MNHEY and CDR2 is SMNVEV (reference sequence). The CDR3 consists of 14 residues. CDR3 residues: CASSSANNRDPPFF. The DNA of the CDR3 is TGTGCCAGCAGTTCAGCGAATAACAGGGATCCCCCGTTCTTC.

The CDR3 sequence: CASSQDPPGGITEAFF. For the CDR3, the DNA is TGCGCCAGCAGCCAGGACCCTCCGGGGGGCATCACTGAAGCTTTCTTT. This rearrangement joins TRBV4-3 to TRBJ1-1; a possible D gene is TRBD1 (6 bases). The CDR3 is 16 residues long. V shed 3 bases and J shed 4 bases, with 18 bases lying between them. Germline V gene lookup returns CDR1 LGHNA and CDR2 YSLEER.

This chain joins TRBV23-1 and TRBJ1-5; a weak D match, TRBD1 (6 bases). Being an ORF, TRBV23-1 has a function that is uncertain. There are 13 residues in the CDR3. Trimming removed 11 bases at V and 6 bases at J, with 17 bases between. CDR3 DNA: TGCGCCCGTAGGGCGGGGGCGATTCAGCCCCAGCATTTT. Translation: CARRAGAIQPQHF.

V is TRBV5-4 and J is TRBJ2-1, with D unclear. Trimming removed 4 bases from V and 5 bases from J, with 13 bases in between. The CDR3 loop spans 14 amino acids. Germline V lookup: CDR1 SGHNT, CDR2 YYREEE (reference sequence). CDR3 loop: CASSPHLADNEQFF. CDR3 coding DNA: TGTGCCAGCAGCCCCCACCTGGCGGACAATGAGCAGTTCTTC.

The J gene is TRBJ2-7, the V gene TRBV27, with a possible D match to TRBD2 (5 bases). Trimming cost V 2 bases and J 2 bases, with 13 bases left between them. CDR1 and CDR2 (germline): MNHEY, SMNVEV (reference sequence). This CDR3 contains 15 residues. The CDR3 bases are TGTGCCAGCAGTTTAACCCCCAGCGGCGCCTACGAGCAGTACTTC. Amino acid sequence: CASSLTPSGAYEQYF.

V is TRBV5-6 and J is TRBJ2-3; perhaps TRBD2 as D (6 bases). From germline, CDR1 is SGHDT and CDR2 YYEEEE. The CDR3 has 16 amino acids. V gave up 2 bases and J gave up 6 bases, with 19 bases separating them. DNA for the CDR3: TGTGCCAGCAGCTTTCCTAGGGTAGCGGCGGTCGATACGCAGTATTTT. This codes for CASSFPRVAAVDTQYF.